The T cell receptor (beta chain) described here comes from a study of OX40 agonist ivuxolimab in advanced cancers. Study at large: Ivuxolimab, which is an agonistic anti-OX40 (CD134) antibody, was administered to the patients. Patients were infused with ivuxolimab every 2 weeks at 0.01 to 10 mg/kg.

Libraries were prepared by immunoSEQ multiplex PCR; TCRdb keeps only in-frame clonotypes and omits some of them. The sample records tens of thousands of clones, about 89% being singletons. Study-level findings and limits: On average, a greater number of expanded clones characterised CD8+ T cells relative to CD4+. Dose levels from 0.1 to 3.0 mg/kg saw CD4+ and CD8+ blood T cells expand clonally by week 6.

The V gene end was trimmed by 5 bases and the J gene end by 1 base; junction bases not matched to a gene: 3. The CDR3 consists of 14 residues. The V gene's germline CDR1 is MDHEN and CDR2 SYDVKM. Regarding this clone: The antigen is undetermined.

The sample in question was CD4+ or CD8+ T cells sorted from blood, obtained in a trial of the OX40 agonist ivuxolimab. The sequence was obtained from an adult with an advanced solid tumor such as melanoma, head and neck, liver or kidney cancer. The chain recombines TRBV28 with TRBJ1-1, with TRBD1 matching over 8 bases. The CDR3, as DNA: TGTGCCAGCAGTAGGACAGGGAGGAACACTGAAGCTTTCTTT. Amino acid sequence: CASSRTGRNTEAFF.